The rows below give T cell receptor beta chains drawn from one sample of a study of blood T cell repertoires in COVID-19. The data were produced by immunoSEQ multiplex PCR, yet TCRdb's version contains in-frame clones alone and is incomplete. The sample yields 240,000 or so clones, approximately 90% seen once. Sample: peripheral blood. The source of these receptors is a woman aged 40 to 50 who had recovered from COVID-19. CDR3s include the opening cysteine and the closing phenylalanine or tryptophan. The D gene is left open where the match is weak. Rows give clone size only sometimes, using once, few, many, or a class for an expanded clone.

v_call	d_call	j_call	clone_size	cdr3_nt	cdr3_aa
TRBV6-5	TRBD1	TRBJ1-2	-	TGTGCCAGCAGCCCGGGACAGCCCTACTATGGCTACACCTTC	CASSPGQPYYGYTF
TRBV15	-	TRBJ1-6	-	TGTGCCACCAGAGCGGGGCCCCTCTATAATTCACCCCTCCACTTT	CATRAGPLYNSPLHF
TRBV5-5	-	TRBJ1-2	once	TGTGCCAGCAGCTTGACAGGGAATCATAACTATGGCTACACCTTC	CASSLTGNHNYGYTF
TRBV15	-	TRBJ1-5	few	TGTGCCACCAGCAGAGATGGAGTCCATCAGCCCCAGCATTTT	CATSRDGVHQPQHF
TRBV5-4	TRBD2	TRBJ2-7	-	TGTGCCAGCAGCCCCGGGGGTAGCGGGAGCTACGAGCAGTACTTC	CASSPGGSGSYEQYF
TRBV19	TRBD1	TRBJ1-2	-	TGTGCCAGTAGTATTGGGACAGGGAACGGCTACACCTTC	CASSIGTGNGYTF
TRBV5-4	-	TRBJ1-5	-	TGTGCCAGCAGCTTGCAGGGCCGGAATCAGCCCCAGCATTTT	CASSLQGRNQPQHF
TRBV6-5	TRBD1	TRBJ1-3	-	TGTGCCAGCAGTAACTCCGGGACAGCCTCTGGAAACACCATATATTTT	CASSNSGTASGNTIYF
TRBV29-1	-	TRBJ1-4	-	TGCAGCGTTGGGGCCAAGGGGGTTCCTAATGAAAAACTGTTTTTT	CSVGAKGVPNEKLFF
TRBV5-1	-	TRBJ1-2	-	TGCGCCAGCAGCTTGGCTGGGGCTGGTGGCTACACCTTC	CASSLAGAGGYTF
TRBV10-3	-	TRBJ2-1	-	TGTGCCATCAGTGAGTACAACTCCTACAATGAGCAGTTCTTC	CAISEYNSYNEQFF
TRBV30	TRBD1	TRBJ1-2	-	TGTGCCTGGGACAGGGGGAACTATGGCTACACCTTC	CAWDRGNYGYTF
TRBV10-3	-	TRBJ1-1	once	TGTGCCATCAGTGCCCTGGGTGGGCCCCTGAAGGCTTTCTTT	CAISALGGPLKAFF
TRBV19	-	TRBJ1-2	-	TGTGCCAGTAGTGAACGGCAGGGGAACTATGGCTACACCTTC	CASSERQGNYGYTF
TRBV19	-	TRBJ1-1	once	TGTGCCAGTAGTATTGGTAGAGCTGAAGCTTTCTTT	CASSIGRAEAFF
TRBV30	TRBD2	TRBJ2-3	-	TGTGCCTGGATTTCGGCCCCGGGAGGGCCCCAAGATACGCAGTATTTT	CAWISAPGGPQDTQYF
TRBV19	TRBD1	TRBJ2-6	-	TGTGCCAGTAGCGACAGGGCCGGGGCCAACGTCCTGACTTTC	CASSDRAGANVLTF
TRBV11-3	-	TRBJ1-3	-	TGTGCCAGCAGCTTAGATGGGGCTGCGGGAAACACCATATATTTT	CASSLDGAAGNTIYF
TRBV28	-	TRBJ1-2	-	TGTGCCAGCAGACGTGGACAGAACTATGGCTACACCTTC	CASRRGQNYGYTF
TRBV24-1	TRBD1	TRBJ2-1	-	TGTGCCACCAGTGCCGAGCATGGGACAGTAGACAATGAGCAGTTCTTC	CATSAEHGTVDNEQFF
TRBV7-8	TRBD1	TRBJ1-3	-	TGTGCCAGCAGCCCACAGGGGGTCTCTGGAAACACCATATATTTT	CASSPQGVSGNTIYF
TRBV30	-	TRBJ2-5	-	TGTGCCAGTAGCGGTCGGGGAGAGACCCAGTACTTC	CASSGRGETQYF